This T cell receptor beta chain was identified during a study of blood T cell repertoires in COVID-19. In the study overall: Samples came from the United States, Italy and Spain, spanning acute and convalescent COVID-19.

How the authors handled the data: Quantification of nucleated cells was approximated via reference gene primer amplification. The protocol was immunoSEQ multiplex PCR, while the TCRdb copy is restricted to in-frame clones and leaves out a portion. The V and J calls and the clone size are those of that table, but D and trimming were determined from the DNA. Here the sample spans approximately 91,000 clones, about four fifths being singletons. The CDR3 runs to 14 residues. The V end was cut by 1 base, the J end by 6 bases, with 10 bases between. Per the germline V gene, CDR1 is MNHNS and CDR2 is SASEGT.

This clonotype originated in a woman older than 75 with acute or convalescent COVID-19. The chain recombines TRBV6-1 with TRBJ1-5; a weak D match, TRBD1 (6 bases). The specimen sequenced was peripheral blood. The CDR3 nucleotides read TGTGCCAGCAGTGAAGGGGGGCCAGGTCAGCCCCAGCATTTT. Residues: CASSEGGPGQPQHF.